This T cell receptor beta chain was captured by sequencing in a study of OX40 agonist ivuxolimab in advanced cancers. Across the study: Dose-escalation cases comprised hepatocellular carcinoma, melanoma, renal cell or head and neck cancer. At 65% to 85% male, the cohort had a mean age of 60 years, ranging from 23 to 79. General study points: Specificity for antigen went undetermined in the expanded peripheral T cells. Relative to CD4+, CD8+ T cells held more expanded clones on average.

Only in-frame clones appear in the TCRdb table, and some are missing; sequencing was by immunoSEQ multiplex PCR. The table has about 22,000 clones, more than 80% seen once; the top ten hold over 20%. With 4 bases removed from V and 11 bases from J, the gap between germline ends came to 15 bases. This CDR3 contains 13 residues. Germline lookup yields CDR1 KGHSH and CDR2 LQKENI. About this clone itself: The antigen remains unidentified.

V usage is TRBV18 and J usage is TRBJ1-5, with D tentatively TRBD1 (6 bases). The clonotype comes from an adult with an advanced solid tumor such as melanoma, head and neck, liver or kidney cancer. The material was CD4+ or CD8+ T cells sorted from blood, obtained in a trial of the OX40 agonist ivuxolimab. CDR3: CASSLVGGSSQHF. DNA for the CDR3: TGTGCCAGCTCACTAGTAGGGGGGTCGTCCCAGCATTTT.